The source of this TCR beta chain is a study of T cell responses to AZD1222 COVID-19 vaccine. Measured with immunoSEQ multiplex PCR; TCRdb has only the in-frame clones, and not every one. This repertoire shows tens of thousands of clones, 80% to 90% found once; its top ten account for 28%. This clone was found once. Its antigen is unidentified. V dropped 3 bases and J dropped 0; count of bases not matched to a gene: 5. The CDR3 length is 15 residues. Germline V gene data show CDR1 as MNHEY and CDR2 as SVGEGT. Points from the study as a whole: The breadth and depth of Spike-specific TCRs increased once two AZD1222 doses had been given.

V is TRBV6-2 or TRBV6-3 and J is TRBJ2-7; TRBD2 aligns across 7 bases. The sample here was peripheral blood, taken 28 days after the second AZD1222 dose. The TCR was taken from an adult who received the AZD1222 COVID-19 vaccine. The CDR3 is CASSYTGGSSYEQYF. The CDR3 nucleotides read TGTGCCAGCAGTTATACGGGAGGTAGCTCCTACGAGCAGTACTTC.